Included here is one T cell receptor (beta chain) sequence, with context. The antigen is not known. This CDR3 is built from 13 residues. J gave up 9 bases and V 6 bases, and 8 bases lay outside the gene matches. The data originate from a study of T cells in Graves' hyperthyroidism and ophthalmopathy. Each ophthalmopathy patient scored at least 3 on the Clinical Activity Score and at least 4 on NOSPECS grade, with duration under 3 months. Diagnoses used clinical symptoms, serum thyroxine and TRAb, thyroid ultrasound and orbital computed tomography. Broader study findings: Peripheral blood also featured most of the thyroid clonotypes expanded above 0.001. Ophthalmopathy got predicted by the model a median around 6.8 months before its onset.

Authors of the study amplified TCR beta CDR3 regions from RNA transcripts. The TCR CDR3 was amplified in a first-round RT-PCR using the HTBI primer set. TCRdb fed the multiplex PCR reads into MiXCR, producing one record per CDR3 protein. The sample has 600,000 to 650,000 distinct CDR3 sequences, roughly 20% seen once; the top ten hold roughly 30%. The chain links TRBV12-3 or TRBV12-4 to TRBJ2-1, with 7 bases aligning to TRBD1. The specimen sequenced was blood. The receptor was derived from a man aged 30 to 45 with Graves' ophthalmopathy. The CDR3 DNA sequence: TGTGCCAGCAGATATACAGGGGTGCGTGAGCAGTTCTTC. Protein: CASRYTGVREQFF.